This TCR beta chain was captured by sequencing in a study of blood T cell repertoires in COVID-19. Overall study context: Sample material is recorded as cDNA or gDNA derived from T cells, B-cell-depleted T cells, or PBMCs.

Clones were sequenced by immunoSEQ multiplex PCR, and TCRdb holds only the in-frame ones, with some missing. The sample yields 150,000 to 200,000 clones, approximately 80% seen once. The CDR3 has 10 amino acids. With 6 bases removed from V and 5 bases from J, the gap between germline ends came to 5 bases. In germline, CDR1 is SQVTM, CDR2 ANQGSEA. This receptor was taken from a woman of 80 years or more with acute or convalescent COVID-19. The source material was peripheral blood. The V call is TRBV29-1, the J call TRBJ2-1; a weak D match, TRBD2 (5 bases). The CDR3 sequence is CSVRDNEQFF. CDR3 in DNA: TGCAGCGTGCGGGACAATGAGCAGTTCTTC.